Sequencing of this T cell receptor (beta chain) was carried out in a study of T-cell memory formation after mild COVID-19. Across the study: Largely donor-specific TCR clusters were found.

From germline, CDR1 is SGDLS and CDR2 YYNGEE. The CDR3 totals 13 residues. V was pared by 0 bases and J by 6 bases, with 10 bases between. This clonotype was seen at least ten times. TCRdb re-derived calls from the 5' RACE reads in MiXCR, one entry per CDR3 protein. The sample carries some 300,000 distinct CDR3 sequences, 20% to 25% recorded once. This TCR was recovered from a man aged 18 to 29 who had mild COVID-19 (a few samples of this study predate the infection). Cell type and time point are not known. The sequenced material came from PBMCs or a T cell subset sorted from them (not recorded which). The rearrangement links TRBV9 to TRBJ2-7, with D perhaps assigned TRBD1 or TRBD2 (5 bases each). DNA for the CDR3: TGTGCCAGCAGCGTAGGGGTTGGGGGCGAGCAGTACTTC. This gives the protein CASSVGVGGEQYF. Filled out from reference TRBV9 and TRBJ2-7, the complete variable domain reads DSGVTQTPKHLITATGQRVTLRCSPRSGDLSVYWYQQSLDQGLQFLIQYYNGEERAKGNILERFSAQQFPDLHSELNLSSLELGDSALYFCASSVGVGGEQYFGPGTRLTVT.